This TCR beta chain was recovered during a study of T cell responses to AZD1222 COVID-19 vaccine. Across the whole study: Pooled samples include second doses given at about 4 or 12 weeks.

Generated by immunoSEQ multiplex PCR, the TCRdb table keeps only in-frame clones and is missing some. The sample shows 90,000 to 140,000 clones, 82% of them seen only once. Per germline, CDR1 SGHRS and CDR2 YFSETQ. Trimming removed 4 bases at V and 0 bases at J, with 20 bases between. This CDR3 is built from 18 residues. Sequencing was performed on peripheral blood, taken on day 0 of AZD1222 vaccination. This TCR was sampled from an adult in good health. The V and J genes are TRBV5-1 and TRBJ2-1, with D possibly TRBD1 on 6 matching bases. The CDR3 is CASSRLWGRMSSYNEQFF. CDR3 DNA: TGCGCCAGCAGCCGCCTTTGGGGGCGGATGAGCTCCTACAATGAGCAGTTCTTC.